This T cell receptor beta chain was recorded in a study of PD-1 blockade in mismatch repair-deficient tumors. Details on this clone: The antigen is not known.

With V trimmed by 3 bases and J by 7 bases, 9 bases remained unmatched. CDR1 and CDR2 (germline): SEHNR, FQNEAQ (reference sequence). The CDR3 spans 15 residues. TCRdb's table, derived via immunoSEQ multiplex PCR, lists solely in-frame clones and lacks some. The data show 100,000 to 150,000 clones, with more than 85% seen just once and about 13% held by the top ten. The study, taken as a whole, reports: After pembrolizumab, tumor-resident clones rose rapidly, then generally contracted before radiologic responses.

This chain connects TRBV7-9 to TRBJ2-1; the match to TRBD2 covers 7 bases. This receptor was obtained from an adult with mismatch repair-deficient cancer. This specimen consisted of peripheral blood, obtained 44 weeks after starting pembrolizumab. CDR3 sequence reads: CASSFTGTTLNEQFF. For the CDR3, the DNA is TGTGCCAGCAGCTTCACCGGGACTACCTTGAATGAGCAGTTCTTC.